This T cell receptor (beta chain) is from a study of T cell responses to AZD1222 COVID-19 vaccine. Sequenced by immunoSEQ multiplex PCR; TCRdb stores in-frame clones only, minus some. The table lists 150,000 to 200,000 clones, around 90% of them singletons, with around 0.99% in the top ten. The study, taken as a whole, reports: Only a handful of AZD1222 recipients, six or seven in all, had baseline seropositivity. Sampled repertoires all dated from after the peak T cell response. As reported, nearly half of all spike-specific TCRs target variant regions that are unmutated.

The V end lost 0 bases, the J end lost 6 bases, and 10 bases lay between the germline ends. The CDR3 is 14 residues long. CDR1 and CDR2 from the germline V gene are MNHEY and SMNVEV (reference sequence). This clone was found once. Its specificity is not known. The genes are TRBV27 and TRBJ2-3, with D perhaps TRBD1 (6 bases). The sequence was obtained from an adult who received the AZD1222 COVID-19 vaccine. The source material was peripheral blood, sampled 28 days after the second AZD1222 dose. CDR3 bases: TGTGCCAGCAGTTTATCGACAGGTTGGGATACGCAGTATTTT. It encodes CASSLSTGWDTQYF.